The 11 T cell receptor beta chains in this list originate from one sample, sequenced in a study of T cell responses to AZD1222 COVID-19 vaccine. Produced via immunoSEQ multiplex PCR; TCRdb's table is partial and in-frame only. Altogether 140,000 to 150,000 clones are present, roughly 90% being singletons, with the ten largest covering 5% to 6.5%. This specimen was peripheral blood, taken 28 days after the second dose of the MenACWY control vaccine. These receptors were obtained from an adult who received the MenACWY meningococcal vaccine as a control.

V is TRBV28 and J is TRBJ2-5; 11 bases are a match to TRBD1. Germline V lookup: CDR1 MDHEN, CDR2 SYDVKM. There are 15 residues in the CDR3. V shed 7 bases, J shed 5 bases, and the junction held 9 bases outside the gene matches. CDR3 protein: CASTERTGGGETQYF. The CDR3 DNA reads TGTGCCAGCACCGAAAGGACAGGGGGCGGGGAGACCCAGTACTTC.

The chain combines TRBV6-5 with TRBJ1-1; D gene unclear. Trimming removed 3 bases from V and 6 bases from J, with 14 bases in between. Germline V gene lookup returns CDR1 MNHEY and CDR2 SVGAGI. This CDR3 has 14 residues. The CDR3 region is CASSYDDAASEAFF. CDR3 in DNA: TGTGCCAGCAGTTATGACGACGCGGCCTCTGAAGCTTTCTTT.

The chain combines TRBV12-3 or TRBV12-4 with TRBJ1-2; 9 positions match TRBD1. The trim removed 5 bases at V and 6 bases at J, leaving 4 bases unmatched. The CDR3 contains 13 residues. This CDR3 is CASSRQGDDGYTF. CDR3 DNA: TGTGCCAGCAGTAGACAGGGGGACGATGGCTACACCTTC.

The J gene is TRBJ2-1, the V gene TRBV9, with D tentatively TRBD2 (6 bases). Trimming stripped 3 bases from V and 3 bases from J, with 22 bases between. The CDR3 consists of 18 residues. Germline V gives CDR1 SGDLS, CDR2 YYNGEE. The CDR3 bases are TGTGCCAGCAGCGCTTGGGGAGGCCAGAACGTCGGCTACAATGAGCAGTTCTTC. Amino acids: CASSAWGGQNVGYNEQFF.

The chain links TRBV7-8 to TRBJ1-5; 8 bases line up with TRBD1. Germline assignment: CDR1 SGHVS and CDR2 FQNEAQ. Trimming took 5 bases from V and 0 from J; bases not matched to a gene: 6. The CDR3 has 16 residues. The CDR3 reads CASSTGQGISNQPQHF. CDR3 in DNA: TGTGCCAGCAGCACCGGACAGGGAATTAGCAATCAGCCCCAGCATTTT.

The chain employs TRBV4-3 and TRBJ2-1, with D possibly TRBD2 on 7 matching bases. The CDR3 extends over 16 amino acids. Germline V CDR1 and CDR2: LGHNA, YSLEER. The V and J ends lost 0 bases and 8 bases respectively, with 17 bases between them. The DNA for the CDR3 is TGCGCCAGCAGCCAAGAAGGGGGGGCGTCGGGTGATGAGCAGTTCTTC. Translation: CASSQEGGASGDEQFF.

The chain combines TRBV6-6 with TRBJ2-7; perhaps TRBD2 as D (6 bases). Germline V gives CDR1 MNHNY, CDR2 SVGAGI (reference sequence). This CDR3 has 15 residues. The ends were cut back, 2 bases at V and 5 bases at J, with 16 bases in the middle. The CDR3 nucleotides are TGTGCCAGCAGTTACGTGGAGGGGAAAAGACACGAGCAGTACTTC. It yields the protein CASSYVEGKRHEQYF.

The chain has TRBV6-2 or TRBV6-3 and TRBJ2-3; the D gene is possibly TRBD2 (6 bases). The length of the CDR3 is 12 residues. V shed 6 bases and J shed 12 bases, with 16 bases lying between them. Germline V gene data show CDR1 as MNHEY and CDR2 as SVGEGT. CDR3 in amino acids: CASSQGTPAQYF. As DNA, the CDR3 is TGTGCCAGCAGCCAAGGGACTCCGGCACAGTATTTT.

This clone was observed a handful of times. J is TRBJ2-7 and V is TRBV4-3; 10 nucleotides agree with TRBD2. V gave up 0 bases and J gave up 3 bases; unmatched junction bases: 8. Germline CDR1 is LGHNA and CDR2 is YSLEER. The CDR3 runs to 17 residues. CDR3 protein: CASSQERGPSGGYEQYF. The CDR3 nucleotides are TGCGCCAGCAGCCAAGAGAGGGGGCCTAGCGGGGGCTACGAGCAGTACTTC.

The DNA for the CDR3 is TGCGCCAGCAGAAATCGACAGGACACTGAAGCTTTCTTT. It is translated as CASRNRQDTEAFF. This sequence joins TRBV5-1 and TRBJ1-1; D perhaps matches TRBD1 (6 bases). Germline CDR1 SGHRS, CDR2 YFSETQ. V was trimmed by 5 bases and J by 3 bases, leaving 11 bases between them. The CDR3 sequence is 13 residues long.

The J gene is TRBJ1-5, the V gene TRBV15; 11 nucleotides match TRBD1. The V gene's germline CDR1 is LNHNV and CDR2 YYDKDF (reference sequence). The CDR3 consists of 15 residues. J gave up 6 bases and V 6 bases, and 7 bases lay outside the gene matches. The CDR3: CATSLDRGPFQPQHF. The CDR3 DNA reads as TGTGCCACCAGTCTGGACAGGGGGCCCTTTCAGCCCCAGCATTTT. Full variable domain (remainder filled in from reference TRBV15 and TRBJ1-5): DAMVIQNPRYQVTQFGKPVTLSCSQTLNHNVMYWYQQKSSQAPKLLFHYYDKDFNNEADTPDNFQSRRPNTSFCFLDIRSPGLGDTAMYLCATSLDRGPFQPQHFGDGTRLSIL.